The table lists the clone carrying this TCR beta chain with many counts. Antigen: not known. The source of the sample is a study of human T cells and chemical hapten exposure. Germline CDR1 and CDR2: DFQATT and SNEGSKA (reference sequence). This CDR3 contains 12 residues. Trimming removed 6 bases at V and 2 bases at J, with 10 bases between. Broader study findings: Since the donors had alopecia, their immune response may not be the same as that of healthy people.

Time point indicated: patch test 3, about 24 weeks after DPC sensitization. Treatment denoted: therapeutic diphenylcyclopropenone sensitization with weekly scalp DPC. Via MiXCR, TCRdb re-called the RACE reads, giving one row per CDR3 protein. The sample lists under 100,000 distinct CDR3 sequences, 11% occurring once. This clonotype originated in a woman aged 50 to 60 with alopecia areata. Some clones in this sample may be carry-over from other donors' samples. The material was whole blood, obtained in connection with sensitization to the hapten diphenylcyclopropenone (DPC). V gene TRBV20-1 combines with J gene TRBJ2-5, with D tentatively TRBD1 (6 bases). CDR3 region: CSARTAQETQYF. DNA of the CDR3: TGCAGTGCCCGGACAGCTCAAGAGACCCAGTACTTC.